The sequence of this T cell receptor beta chain was determined in a study of cytomegalovirus exposure and HLA in healthy donors. Study details: Inside one of the first data releases sat around 80 million unique TCRs taken from HLA-typed donors.

Healthy bone marrow donors formed the donor group. The primer mix had 60 Vbeta and 13 Jbeta primers. Produced via immunoSEQ multiplex PCR; TCRdb's table is partial and in-frame only. The table includes fewer than 250,000 clones, around 77% detected once. This CDR3 contains 13 residues. CDR1 and CDR2 (germline): ENHRY, SYGVKD. Trimming left V 2 bases short and J 8 bases short, with 7 bases between. The rearrangement uses TRBV10-3 and TRBJ1-6, with a tentative D call TRBD1 (5 bases). The material sequenced was PBMCs. The sequence came from a woman between 18 and 30 years old in good health and CMV-seronegative. The CDR3 spells CAISEDSYSPLHF. The CDR3 DNA follows: TGTGCCATCAGTGAGGACAGTTATTCACCCCTCCACTTT.